The source of this TCR beta chain is a study of shared clonotypes between healthy human individuals. The method was immunoSEQ multiplex PCR; TCRdb's version includes in-frame clones alone and lacks a portion of them. The sample lists 800,000 to 1,200,000 clones, around 78% seen once, with under 0.65% in the top ten. This TCR came from a man aged 18-30 years in good health. Some clones in this sample may be carry-over from other donors' samples. Sample: memory CD4+ T cells from PBMCs. Subset given: CD45RA-negative fraction.

DNA for the CDR3: TGTGCCAGTAGTCTGTACATGGGGGCTGACACTGAAGCTTTCTTT. This encodes CASSLYMGADTEAFF. This chain connects TRBV19 to TRBJ1-1; tentatively, D is TRBD1 (6 bases). The V gene lost 5 bases and the J gene lost 3 bases, with 16 bases spanning the gap. The V gene's germline CDR1 is LNHDA and CDR2 SQIVND (reference sequence). This CDR3 spans 15 amino acids.